This TCR beta chain is drawn from a study of blood T cell repertoires in COVID-19. Some clones are missing from TCRdb's copy, which holds only in-frame ones; the method was immunoSEQ multiplex PCR. The sample lists roughly 120,000 clones, more than 75% seen once, with about 5.4% in the top ten. This TCR was sampled from a human donor in a cohort sampled during active COVID-19. Material for sequencing was peripheral blood.

The CDR3 DNA sequence: TGTGCCAGCAGGGCTAGCGGGGGGACCACAGATACGCAGTATTTT. Translating it yields CASRASGGTTDTQYF. The chain combines TRBV6-5 with TRBJ2-3, with 11 bases identical to TRBD2. Germline assignment: CDR1 MNHEY and CDR2 SVGAGI. Trimming took 6 bases from V and 2 from J; bases not matched to a gene: 4. The length of the CDR3 is 15 residues.